These 11 T cell receptor beta chains share one sample of origin, sequenced in a study of T-cell reconstitution after alpha-beta-depleted transplantation in children. Preparation of the TCRbeta library used unique molecular identifiers. TCRdb called the PCR reads again in MiXCR, with one record for every CDR3 protein. The sample lists tens of thousands of distinct CDR3 sequences, approximately 46% seen once, with 95% to 98% in the top ten. Here the sequenced sample was PBMCs, mostly from graft donor cells, taken 360 days after TCRalphabeta/CD19-depleted stem cell transplant. The receptors were gathered from a male patient younger than 18 who had a stem cell transplant for acute lymphoblastic leukemia, so the T cells may come from the graft donor.

This clonotype turned up a few times. The CDR3 is CASSPRTGSPDVQYF. CDR3 nucleotide sequence: TGTGCCAGCAGCCCGCGGACAGGGAGCCCGGACGTCCAGTACTTC. This chain joins TRBV9 and TRBJ2-4; TRBD1 matches at 8 bases. J lost 13 bases, V lost 4 bases, and 16 bases had no gene match. The CDR3 is made up of 15 amino acids. CDR1 SGDLS and CDR2 YYNGEE come from the germline V gene.

The chain combines TRBV5-1 with TRBJ2-2, with D unclear. CDR1 is SGHRS and CDR2 is YFSETQ in the germline V gene. Deletions cut 1 base from V and 2 bases from J, with 9 bases between. This CDR3 has 15 residues. The CDR3 sequence: CASSLSPGNTGELFF. In nucleotides, the CDR3 is TGCGCCAGCAGCTTGAGTCCCGGAAACACCGGGGAGCTGTTTTTT.

CDR3: CASSYSRTVVIYEQYF. The CDR3 nucleotides are TGTGCCAGCAGTTACTCGAGGACAGTGGTAATCTACGAGCAGTACTTC. The V call is TRBV6-5, the J call TRBJ2-7; possible D gene TRBD1, 6 bases. Germline values: CDR1 MNHEY, CDR2 SVGAGI. The germline V and J ends were trimmed by 0 bases and 3 bases, with 15 bases remaining between them. The CDR3 length is 16 residues.

This chain links TRBV27 with TRBJ1-5; 7 bases are shared with TRBD1. Germline lookup yields CDR1 MNHEY and CDR2 SMNVEV (reference sequence). The CDR3 has 13 amino acids. V lost 6 bases and J lost 6; bases outside the gene matches: 5. The DNA for the CDR3 is TGTGCCAGCAGCCTCACAGGGGCTCAGCCCCAGCATTTT. Translating gives CASSLTGAQPQHF.

The V gene is TRBV12-5, the J gene TRBJ1-1; 7 positions agree with TRBD1. The CDR3 spans 13 residues. The V segment lost 5 bases and the J segment 2 bases; nucleotides outside the gene matches: 2. The germline V gene encodes CDR1 LGHNT and CDR2 FRNRAP. The CDR3 sequence: CASGGTANTEAFF. The CDR3 DNA reads TGTGCTAGTGGTGGGACAGCTAACACTGAAGCTTTCTTT.

This sequence joins TRBV15 and TRBJ2-2; 7 nucleotides agree with TRBD2. Trimming at V came to 4 bases and at J to 0 bases, leaving 2 bases not matched to a gene. CDR1 and CDR2 from the germline V gene are LNHNV and YYDKDF (reference sequence). The CDR3 is made up of 15 amino acids. This CDR3 is CATSKSGTNTGELFF. In DNA form, the CDR3 reads TGTGCCACCAGCAAGAGCGGGACGAACACCGGGGAGCTGTTTTTT.

This clonotype was detected only a few times. V usage is TRBV12-3 or TRBV12-4 and J usage is TRBJ2-7; weak D call: TRBD2 (6 bases). The CDR3 loop spans 15 amino acids. The V and J ends lost 7 bases and 1 base respectively, with 17 bases between them. CDR3 DNA: TGTGCCAGCACCACGGAGGGGCGCAGATCCTACGAGCAGTACTTC. It specifies CASTTEGRRSYEQYF.

The chain is built from TRBV20-1 and TRBJ2-7; 7 nucleotides agree with TRBD2. The CDR3 runs 13 residues. The germline gives CDR1 DFQATT, CDR2 SNEGSKA (reference sequence). J lost 6 bases, V lost 0 bases, and 5 bases had no gene match. The CDR3 sequence is CSAREGWGGEQYF. The CDR3 DNA reads TGCAGTGCTAGAGAAGGTTGGGGGGGCGAGCAGTACTTC.

This chain joins TRBV29-1 and TRBJ2-1; D remains unclear. This CDR3 comprises 16 residues. The germline V and J ends were trimmed by 1 base and 8 bases, with 21 bases remaining between them. Germline V CDR1 and CDR2: SQVTM, ANQGSEA. The CDR3 DNA reads as TGCAGCGTTGAAGCTTCAAGGAGAGGAGCGAGCGATGAGCAGTTCTTC. Translation: CSVEASRRGASDEQFF.

J is TRBJ2-5 and V is TRBV7-2, with D perhaps matching TRBD2 (7 bases). With 3 bases removed from V and 6 bases from J, the gap between germline ends came to 20 bases. Germline values: CDR1 SGHTA, CDR2 FQGNSA. The CDR3 is made up of 16 amino acids. The CDR3 loop reads CASSLGGTPLRKTQYF. The CDR3 coding sequence is TGTGCCAGCAGCTTGGGGGGGACACCCCTCCGAAAGACCCAGTACTTC.

V is TRBV27 and J is TRBJ2-1; 14 nucleotides agree with TRBD2. Trimming cost V 5 bases and J 5 bases; bases outside gene matches: 8. Germline CDR1 is MNHEY and CDR2 is SMNVEV (reference sequence). The CDR3 is 17 amino acids. The CDR3 bases are TGTGCCAGCAGTCCTCGACTAGCGGGAGGGCCGGACAATGAGCAGTTCTTC. Translated, it gives CASSPRLAGGPDNEQFF.